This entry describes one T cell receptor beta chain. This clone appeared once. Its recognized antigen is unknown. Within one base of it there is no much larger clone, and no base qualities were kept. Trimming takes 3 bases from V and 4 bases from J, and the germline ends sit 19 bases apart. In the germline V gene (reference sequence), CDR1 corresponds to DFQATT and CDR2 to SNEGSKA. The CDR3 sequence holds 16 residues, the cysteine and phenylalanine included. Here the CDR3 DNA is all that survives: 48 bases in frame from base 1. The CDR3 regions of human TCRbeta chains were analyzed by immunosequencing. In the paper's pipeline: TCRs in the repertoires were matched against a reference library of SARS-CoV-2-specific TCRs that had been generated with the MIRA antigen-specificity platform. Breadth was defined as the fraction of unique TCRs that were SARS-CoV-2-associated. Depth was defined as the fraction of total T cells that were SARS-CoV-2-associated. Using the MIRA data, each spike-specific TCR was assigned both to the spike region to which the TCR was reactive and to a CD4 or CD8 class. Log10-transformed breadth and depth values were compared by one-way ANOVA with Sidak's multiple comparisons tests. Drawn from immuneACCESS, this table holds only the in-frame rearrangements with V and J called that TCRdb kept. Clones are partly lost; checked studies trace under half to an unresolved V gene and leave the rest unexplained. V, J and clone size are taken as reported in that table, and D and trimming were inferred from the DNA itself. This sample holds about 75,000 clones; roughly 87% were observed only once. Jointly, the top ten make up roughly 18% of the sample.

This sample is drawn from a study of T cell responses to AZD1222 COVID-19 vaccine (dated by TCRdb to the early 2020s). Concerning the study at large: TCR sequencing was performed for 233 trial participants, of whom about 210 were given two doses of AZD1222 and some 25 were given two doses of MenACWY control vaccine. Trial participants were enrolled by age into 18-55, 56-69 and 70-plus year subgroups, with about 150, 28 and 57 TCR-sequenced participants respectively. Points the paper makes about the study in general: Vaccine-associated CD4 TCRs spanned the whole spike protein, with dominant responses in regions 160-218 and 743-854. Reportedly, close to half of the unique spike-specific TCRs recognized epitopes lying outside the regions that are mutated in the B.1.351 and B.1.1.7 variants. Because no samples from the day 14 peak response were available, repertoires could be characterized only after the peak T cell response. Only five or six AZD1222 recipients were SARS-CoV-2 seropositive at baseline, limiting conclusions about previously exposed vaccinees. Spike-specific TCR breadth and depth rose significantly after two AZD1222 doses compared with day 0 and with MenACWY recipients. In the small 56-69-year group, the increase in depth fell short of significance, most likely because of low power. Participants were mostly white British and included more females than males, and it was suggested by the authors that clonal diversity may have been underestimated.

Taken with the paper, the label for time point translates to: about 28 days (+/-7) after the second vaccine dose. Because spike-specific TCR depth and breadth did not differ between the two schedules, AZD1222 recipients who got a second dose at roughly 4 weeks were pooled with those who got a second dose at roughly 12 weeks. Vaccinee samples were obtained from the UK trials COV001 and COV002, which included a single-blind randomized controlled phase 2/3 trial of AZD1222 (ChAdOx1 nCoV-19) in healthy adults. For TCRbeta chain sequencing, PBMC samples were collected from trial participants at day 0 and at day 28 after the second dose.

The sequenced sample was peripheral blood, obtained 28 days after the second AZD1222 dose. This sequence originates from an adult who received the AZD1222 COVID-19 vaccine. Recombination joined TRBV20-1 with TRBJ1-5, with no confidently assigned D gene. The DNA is TGCAGTGCTAGTCTGGGAAATCTTGGCAGGAATCAGCCCCAGCATTTT. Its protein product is CSASLGNLGRNQPQHF.